Listed below are T cell receptor beta chains from one sample, sequenced in a study of blood T cell repertoires in COVID-19. Clones were read by immunoSEQ multiplex PCR, and TCRdb kept only the in-frame ones, dropping some. The repertoire includes 150,000 to 160,000 clones, roughly 78% of them detected once, and 1.5% to 2% sits in the top ten. The sequencing sample was made of peripheral blood. The source is a man older than 75 with acute or convalescent COVID-19. Both conserved end residues are part of each CDR3. D genes are given only for firm matches. For some rows the clone size is stated as once, few or many, or as a class when expanded; others skip it.

V: TRBV19
D: TRBD1
size: once
J: TRBJ2-7
DNA: TGTGCCAGTAGTAGGGGACAGATCTACGAGCAGTACTTC
CDR3: CASSRGQIYEQYF

V: TRBV6-5
D: TRBD2
size: .
J: TRBJ2-3
DNA: TGTGCCAGCAGTCCTCTAGCGGGGATCACAGATACGCAGTATTTT
CDR3: CASSPLAGITDTQYF

V: TRBV19
D: TRBD1
size: .
J: TRBJ2-1
DNA: TGTGCCAGTACCGGGACAGGGACCTACAATGAGCAGTTCTTC
CDR3: CASTGTGTYNEQFF

V: TRBV6-1
D: .
size: once
J: TRBJ2-1
DNA: TGTGCCAGCAGTGTCGAGGTAGACAGATCGGGTGATGAGCAGTTCTTC
CDR3: CASSVEVDRSGDEQFF

V: TRBV5-4
D: TRBD2
size: .
J: TRBJ2-3
DNA: TGTGCCAGCAGCGTTAGCGGGGGTGGCACAGATACGCAGTATTTT
CDR3: CASSVSGGGTDTQYF

V: TRBV11-3
D: .
size: .
J: TRBJ2-2
DNA: TGTGCCAGCAGCCCCCCCCCTGGGCAGAAAAACACCGGGGAGCTGTTTTTT
CDR3: CASSPPPGQKNTGELFF

V: TRBV10-3
D: TRBD1
size: once
J: TRBJ1-5
DNA: TGTGCCATCAGCAGGGACAGTAATCAGCCCCAGCATTTT
CDR3: CAISRDSNQPQHF

V: TRBV7-2
D: TRBD2
size: .
J: TRBJ2-1
DNA: TGTGCCAGCAGCCCCCGGACTAGCGGGGCCTACAATGAGCAGTTCTTC
CDR3: CASSPRTSGAYNEQFF

V: TRBV7-2
D: TRBD1
size: .
J: TRBJ1-2
DNA: TGTGCCAGCAGCTTAGGCGGGACAGGGGGCGCGGGCTACACCTTC
CDR3: CASSLGGTGGAGYTF

V: TRBV10-3
D: .
size: few
J: TRBJ1-5
DNA: TGTGCCATCAGTGAGTCGGACGGGGGGAACAGGCAGCCCCAGCATTTT
CDR3: CAISESDGGNRQPQHF

V: TRBV19
D: TRBD1
size: .
J: TRBJ1-2
DNA: TGTGCCAGTAGTATGAGGGACAGGGGGGAAACTAACTATGGCTACACCTTC
CDR3: CASSMRDRGETNYGYTF

V: TRBV6-5
D: TRBD1
size: .
J: TRBJ1-6
DNA: TGTGCCAGCAGTTCAGCGACAGGGGGAAACTCACCCCTCCACTTT
CDR3: CASSSATGGNSPLHF

V: TRBV5-1
D: TRBD2
size: .
J: TRBJ2-1
DNA: TGCGCCAGCAGCGAGTACCCGGGACTAGACAATGAGCAGTTCTTC
CDR3: CASSEYPGLDNEQFF

V: TRBV30
D: TRBD1
size: .
J: TRBJ2-7
DNA: TGTGCCTGGGGGAACTATGACAGGGGATACGAGCAGTACTTC
CDR3: CAWGNYDRGYEQYF

V: TRBV6-1
D: .
size: .
J: TRBJ1-2
DNA: TGTGCCAGCAGTGAAGGAGTGGGCTACACCTTC
CDR3: CASSEGVGYTF

V: TRBV10-1
D: .
size: .
J: TRBJ2-2
DNA: TGCGCCAGCAGTGAGTCGACGTTGAGTTACAGTAACACCGGGGAGCTGTTTTTT
CDR3: CASSESTLSYSNTGELFF

V: TRBV12-5
D: TRBD1
size: .
J: TRBJ2-3
DNA: TGTGCTAGTGGTAGACAGGGGAGCACAGATACGCAGTATTTT
CDR3: CASGRQGSTDTQYF

V: TRBV10-3
D: TRBD1
size: .
J: TRBJ1-1
DNA: TGTGCCATCAGCGGACAGGGGAACACTGAAGCTTTCTTT
CDR3: CAISGQGNTEAFF

V: TRBV3-1/TRBV3-2
D: TRBD1
size: .
J: TRBJ2-1
DNA: TGTGCCAGCAGCCAGGCGACAGGGGGCAAGAATGAGCAGTTCTTC
CDR3: CASSQATGGKNEQFF

V: TRBV5-1
D: .
size: .
J: TRBJ1-2
DNA: TGCGCCAGCAGCCAAGACAGGCCCCAAGGCTACACCTTC
CDR3: CASSQDRPQGYTF

V: TRBV7-9
D: TRBD1
size: .
J: TRBJ1-2
DNA: TGTGCCAGCAGGGGGACAGGGCGACGAGGCTACACCTTC
CDR3: CASRGTGRRGYTF

V: TRBV29-1
D: .
size: many
J: TRBJ1-1
DNA: TGCAGCGCTACCCGGAGTCCGAACACTGAAGCTTTCTTT
CDR3: CSATRSPNTEAFF

V: TRBV5-5
D: TRBD1
size: .
J: TRBJ2-3
DNA: TGTGCCAGCAGCTTGGGACAGGGGATCAAACTTCAGTATTTT
CDR3: CASSLGQGIKLQYF

V: TRBV11-2
D: TRBD2
size: .
J: TRBJ2-3
DNA: TGTGCCAGCAGCTTAGGTAGCGGGGGACGCACAGATACGCAGTATTTT
CDR3: CASSLGSGGRTDTQYF

V: TRBV29-1
D: .
size: .
J: TRBJ2-3
DNA: TGCAGCGTTGGCAGGCAGGGGCCCACAGATACGCAGTATTTT
CDR3: CSVGRQGPTDTQYF

V: TRBV28
D: TRBD1
size: .
J: TRBJ1-1
DNA: TGTGCCAGCAGTTTTCCGACAGGGGCTGAAGCTTTCTTT
CDR3: CASSFPTGAEAFF

V: TRBV10-3
D: .
size: many
J: TRBJ2-2
DNA: TGTGCCATCAGTGAGTCCAGGAACGGGGAGCTGTTTTTT
CDR3: CAISESRNGELFF

V: TRBV18
D: TRBD1
size: .
J: TRBJ2-7
DNA: TGTGCCAGCTCACCCCAGGGACAGACCTACGAGCAGTACTTC
CDR3: CASSPQGQTYEQYF

V: TRBV9
D: .
size: .
J: TRBJ1-2
DNA: TGTGCCAGCAGCGTAGGGCAAGGGGCCGGCTATGGCTACACCTTC
CDR3: CASSVGQGAGYGYTF

V: TRBV5-6
D: .
size: once
J: TRBJ1-2
DNA: TGTGCCAGCAGCTTGGCATTCCCCCTGGAGGGCTACACCTTC
CDR3: CASSLAFPLEGYTF

V: TRBV6-5
D: TRBD1
size: .
J: TRBJ1-2
DNA: TGTGCCAGCAGTTACGGGACAGGGCGCTATGGCTACACCTTC
CDR3: CASSYGTGRYGYTF

V: TRBV9
D: .
size: few
J: TRBJ2-2
DNA: TGTGCCAGCAGCCTTGGAGGTGGGGAGCTGTTTTTT
CDR3: CASSLGGGELFF

V: TRBV4-1
D: .
size: .
J: TRBJ1-6
DNA: TGCGCCAGCAGCCAAGAAGGGGGACACGATAATTCACCCCTCCACTTT
CDR3: CASSQEGGHDNSPLHF

V: TRBV18
D: .
size: .
J: TRBJ1-1
DNA: TGTGCCAGCTCACTTGCGACTCCGGGCACTGAAGCTTTCTTT
CDR3: CASSLATPGTEAFF

V: TRBV30
D: .
size: .
J: TRBJ2-3
DNA: TGTGCCTGGAGGTGGCGCTCAGGGTCTACAGATACGCAGTATTTT
CDR3: CAWRWRSGSTDTQYF

V: TRBV5-1
D: .
size: few
J: TRBJ1-1
DNA: TGCGCCAGCAGCTTGGACTTCCTCGAAGCTTTCTTT
CDR3: CASSLDFLEAFF

V: TRBV5-4
D: .
size: once
J: TRBJ2-1
DNA: TGTGCCAGCAGCTTGGGGGGGGTTCGGTACAATGAGCAGTTCTTC
CDR3: CASSLGGVRYNEQFF

V: TRBV7-8
D: .
size: .
J: TRBJ1-5
DNA: TGTGCCAGCAGTCATTCGGGGTACAGCGCTACAGGCAATCAGCCCCAGCATTTT
CDR3: CASSHSGYSATGNQPQHF

V: TRBV6-5
D: TRBD1
size: .
J: TRBJ1-4
DNA: TGTGCCAGCAGTTACGGGACAGGGTTAACTAATGAAAAACTGTTTTTT
CDR3: CASSYGTGLTNEKLFF

V: TRBV18
D: .
size: .
J: TRBJ1-2
DNA: TGTGCCAGCTCACCACCGTTCAATACAGCCCCCTATGGCTACACCTTC
CDR3: CASSPPFNTAPYGYTF

V: TRBV7-9
D: TRBD1
size: .
J: TRBJ1-2
DNA: TGTGCCAGCAGCTTAGCTGCCGGACAGGGGGCATATGGCTACACCTTC
CDR3: CASSLAAGQGAYGYTF

V: TRBV29-1
D: .
size: .
J: TRBJ2-7
DNA: TGCAGCGTTGAAGATCTAGGGGGTCGGGCCGAGCAGTACTTC
CDR3: CSVEDLGGRAEQYF

V: TRBV7-8
D: TRBD1
size: few
J: TRBJ1-2
DNA: TGTGCCAGCAGCCCGACAGGGTATCGAGGCTACACCTTC
CDR3: CASSPTGYRGYTF

V: TRBV2
D: .
size: .
J: TRBJ1-2
DNA: TGTGCCAGCAGCATGGTTCAGGACAGTCCCTATGGCTACACCTTC
CDR3: CASSMVQDSPYGYTF

V: TRBV15
D: .
size: few
J: TRBJ1-1
DNA: TGTGCCACCAGCAAGGGGGAAGGCACTGAAGCTTTCTTT
CDR3: CATSKGEGTEAFF

V: TRBV18
D: .
size: .
J: TRBJ2-5
DNA: TGTGCCAGCGCAAAGACAGGACTCCAAGAGACCCAGTACTTC
CDR3: CASAKTGLQETQYF

V: TRBV24-1
D: TRBD2
size: .
J: TRBJ2-7
DNA: TGTGCCAAGCGGGGCATTCATATTAGCTCCTACGAGCAGTACTTC
CDR3: CAKRGIHISSYEQYF

V: TRBV30
D: .
size: few
J: TRBJ2-3
DNA: TGTGCCTGGGGACGACGCGGGGTCACAGATACGCAGTATTTT
CDR3: CAWGRRGVTDTQYF

V: TRBV19
D: .
size: .
J: TRBJ1-5
DNA: TGTGCCAGTAGTATAAGGAGAAATCAGCCCCAGCATTTT
CDR3: CASSIRRNQPQHF

V: TRBV3-1/TRBV3-2
D: .
size: .
J: TRBJ1-4
DNA: TGTGCCAGCAGCCAAGATAAGACGGAGGCAACTAATGAAAAACTGTTTTTT
CDR3: CASSQDKTEATNEKLFF

V: TRBV9
D: .
size: .
J: TRBJ2-5
DNA: TGTGCCAGCAGCGTAGGCGGAGGGACGCGAGAGACCCAGTACTTC
CDR3: CASSVGGGTRETQYF

V: TRBV4-2
D: .
size: .
J: TRBJ2-4
DNA: TGTGCCAGCAGCCAAGACGAGCAAGCCAACATTCAGTACTTC
CDR3: CASSQDEQANIQYF

V: TRBV10-3
D: TRBD2
size: .
J: TRBJ2-2
DNA: TGTGCCATCAGTGTCACTAGCGGGGGGGCCGGCTCGAACACCGGGGAGCTGTTTTTT
CDR3: CAISVTSGGAGSNTGELFF

V: TRBV10-3
D: .
size: .
J: TRBJ2-5
DNA: TGTGCCATCAGTGAGGCTCAGGGAAAAGAGACCCAGTACTTC
CDR3: CAISEAQGKETQYF

V: TRBV30
D: .
size: .
J: TRBJ1-1
DNA: TGTGCCTGCCAAACAGGGTTAAACACTGAAGCTTTCTTT
CDR3: CACQTGLNTEAFF

V: TRBV2
D: TRBD1
size: .
J: TRBJ2-1
DNA: TGTGCCAGCAGTGAACTTCTAGGGGGCGAGCAGTTCTTC
CDR3: CASSELLGGEQFF

V: TRBV2
D: .
size: .
J: TRBJ1-2
DNA: TGTGCCAGCAGTGAAGTCCGACAGCCTACCTATGGCTACACCTTC
CDR3: CASSEVRQPTYGYTF

V: TRBV29-1
D: .
size: .
J: TRBJ1-2
DNA: TGCAGCGTTCTAAGGGGACTTAACTATGGCTACACCTTC
CDR3: CSVLRGLNYGYTF

V: TRBV30
D: .
size: .
J: TRBJ2-5
DNA: TGTGCCGGGGGGAACAGTGGGGAGACCCAGTACTTC
CDR3: CAGGNSGETQYF

V: TRBV5-6
D: .
size: once
J: TRBJ2-2
DNA: TGTGCCAGCAGCCCTAACAGGTACCTCACCGGGGAGCTGTTTTTT
CDR3: CASSPNRYLTGELFF